This entry features one TCR beta chain sequence. Its target is unknown. This nonspecific control used anti-CD3/anti-CD28 bead stimulation of CD4+ T cells. Sorting selected CD4+ T cells upregulating both CD40 ligand and CD69. These HIV-1-infected adults initiated suppressive ART in chronic infection. The data derive from a study of persistence of HIV-infected CD4 T cells. The immunoSEQ assay was version 4, run in survey mode. Repertoires were generated with immunoSEQ multiplex PCR, while TCRdb's copy carries only in-frame clones and drops some. The repertoire holds 43,000 or so clones, 89% seen once, with approximately 1% in the top ten. Germline lookup yields CDR1 SEHNR and CDR2 FQNEAQ (reference sequence). The V gene lost 5 bases and the J gene lost 6 bases, with 10 bases spanning the gap. CDR3 length: 12 residues.

This material consisted of CD4+ T cells sorted from PBMCs after roughly 18-hour stimulation, taken from a patient who received antiretroviral therapy. The TCR comes from an adult man with HIV who was CMV-seropositive. This sequence joins TRBV7-9 and TRBJ1-2; D is perhaps TRBD1 (5 bases). The CDR3 bases are TGTGCCAGCAGCCCCGGGGGGGATGGCTACACCTTC. This sequence encodes CASSPGGDGYTF.